What follows are 11 T cell receptor beta chains derived from one specimen sequenced in a study of vaccination effects on CD4 cells after COVID-19. The ViraFEST assay expanded antigen-specific CD4+ T cells with viral peptide pools before sequencing. CD4+ T cells were isolated after about nine days of culture. Vaccine recipients lacked prior SARS-CoV-2 infection and had negative nucleocapsid antibodies. These receptors lack a known antigen. Measured with immunoSEQ multiplex PCR; TCRdb has only the in-frame clones, and not every one. The table shows roughly 41,000 clones, with approximately 70% occurring only once. Sequences were derived from CD4+ T cells from PBMCs cultured with HCoV-OC43 spike peptides, sampled before COVID-19 vaccination. The subset was: HCoV-OC43 spike overlapping peptide pool stimulation. Receptors were obtained from a human donor who received a COVID-19 vaccine.

V and J are TRBV4-2 and TRBJ2-3; D call uncertain. Trimming shortened V by 0 bases and J by 2 bases, and 6 bases separated the two germline ends. This CDR3 has 14 residues. Germline-derived CDR1 and CDR2 are LGHNA and YNFKEQ. Written as DNA, the CDR3 is TGTGCCAGCAGCCAAGACGGATACACAGATACGCAGTATTTT. Translating it yields CASSQDGYTDTQYF.

This chain connects TRBV27 to TRBJ1-1, with D tentatively TRBD1 (6 bases). The ends were cut back, 4 bases at V and 9 bases at J, with 15 bases in the middle. This CDR3 has 13 residues. In germline, CDR1 is MNHEY, CDR2 SMNVEV (reference sequence). CDR3 loop: CASSSGQSRKAFF. CDR3 nucleotide sequence: TGTGCCAGCAGTTCCGGACAGTCCCGGAAAGCTTTCTTT.

The genes are TRBV19 and TRBJ1-5, with TRBD1 as a possible D gene (6 bases). In germline, CDR1 is LNHDA, CDR2 SQIVND (reference sequence). V lost 1 base and J lost 0, with 7 bases in between. The CDR3 contains 15 residues. CDR3 DNA: TGTGCCAGTAGTATAGGACAGGCTAGCAATCAGCCCCAGCATTTT. Translation: CASSIGQASNQPQHF.

This chain links TRBV6-1 with TRBJ2-3; possibly TRBD1 for D (6 bases). With 2 bases removed from V and 0 bases from J, the gap between germline ends came to 9 bases. The CDR3 sequence is 15 residues long. Germline CDR1 reads MNHNS; CDR2 reads SASEGT. CDR3 coding DNA: TGTGCCAGCAGTGAATTCACAGGGAGCACAGATACGCAGTATTTT. As protein: CASSEFTGSTDTQYF.

This chain joins TRBV28 and TRBJ1-2; weak D call: TRBD1 (6 bases). Germline CDR1 is MDHEN and CDR2 is SYDVKM. Trimming pared 3 bases from V and 5 bases from J, leaving 10 bases between. This CDR3 comprises 13 residues. DNA for the CDR3: TGTGCCAGCAGTTTTGGGCAGGGGTATGGCTACACCTTC. Protein sequence: CASSFGQGYGYTF.

This clone was seen more than once but under ten times. This chain links TRBV3-1 (or the pseudogene TRBV3-2) with TRBJ1-6, with 8 bases identical to TRBD1. V lost 4 bases and J lost 5; bases outside the gene matches: 13. The length of the CDR3 is 18 residues. Germline V gives CDR1 LGHDT, CDR2 YNNKEL (reference sequence). CDR3 sequence: CASSRRQGKANHNSPLHF. CDR3 sequence (DNA): TGTGCCAGCAGCCGCCGACAGGGGAAAGCGAACCATAATTCACCCCTCCACTTT.

This rearrangement joins TRBV19 to TRBJ2-7, with D perhaps TRBD1 (5 bases). V shed 5 bases and J shed 0 bases, with 17 bases lying between them. This CDR3 has 16 residues. The germline gives CDR1 LNHDA, CDR2 SQIVND (reference sequence). Here the CDR3 reads CASSPQDSLNSYEQYF. The CDR3 DNA is TGTGCCAGTAGTCCCCAAGACAGCCTCAACTCCTACGAGCAGTACTTC.

This clone was seen a few times. V gene TRBV2 combines with J gene TRBJ2-1; 8 bases are a match to TRBD2. J was trimmed by 6 bases and V by 5 bases; bases with no gene match: 9. From germline, CDR1 is SNHLY and CDR2 FYNNEI. The CDR3 spans 15 residues. In DNA, the CDR3 is TGTGCCAGCAGTCCCCCCGGGAGGGCCGTCAATGAGCAGTTCTTC. Protein sequence: CASSPPGRAVNEQFF.

The rearrangement joins TRBV3-1 (or the pseudogene TRBV3-2) to TRBJ2-7, with 7 bases that match TRBD2. The CDR3 consists of 16 residues. In germline, CDR1 is LGHDT, CDR2 YNNKEL (reference sequence). The J segment lost 3 bases and the V segment lost 4 bases, leaving 12 bases of the junction unmatched. DNA of the CDR3: TGTGCCAGCAGCCCTGACGCGACTAGCAGGGACTACGAGCAGTACTTC. This encodes CASSPDATSRDYEQYF.

Only a few counts were recorded for this clone. The chain carries TRBV5-1 and TRBJ1-1; D call uncertain. Germline V gene lookup returns CDR1 SGHRS and CDR2 YFSETQ. Trimming cost V 8 bases and J 0 bases, with 11 bases left between them. There are 13 residues in the CDR3. In DNA form, the CDR3 reads TGCGCCAGTGGAAGGGCCCTGAACACTGAAGCTTTCTTT. Encoded protein: CASGRALNTEAFF.

The chain combines TRBV18 with TRBJ2-7; 7 positions match TRBD1. This CDR3 is 13 amino acids long. The trim removed 2 bases at V and 5 bases at J, leaving 3 bases unmatched. Germline CDR1 is KGHSH and CDR2 is LQKENI. The CDR3, as DNA: TGTGCCAGCTCACCAACAGGGGTAAACGAGCAGTACTTC. This sequence encodes CASSPTGVNEQYF. Looking up the rest from reference TRBV18 and TRBJ2-7 gives the full variable domain: NAGVMQNPRHLVRRRGQEARLRCSPMKGHSHVYWYRQLPEEGLKFMVYLQKENIIDESGMPKERFSAEFPKEGPSILRIQQVVRGDSAAYFCASSPTGVNEQYFGPGTRLTVT.